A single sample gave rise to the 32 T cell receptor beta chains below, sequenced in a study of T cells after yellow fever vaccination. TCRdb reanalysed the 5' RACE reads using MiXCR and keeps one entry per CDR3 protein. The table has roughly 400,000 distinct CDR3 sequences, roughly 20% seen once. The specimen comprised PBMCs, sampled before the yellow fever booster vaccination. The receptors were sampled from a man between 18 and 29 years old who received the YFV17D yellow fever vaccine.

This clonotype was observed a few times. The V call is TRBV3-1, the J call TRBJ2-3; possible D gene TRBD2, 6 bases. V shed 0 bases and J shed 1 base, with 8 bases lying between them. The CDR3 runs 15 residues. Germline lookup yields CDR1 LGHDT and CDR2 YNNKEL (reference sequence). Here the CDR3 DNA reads TGTGCCAGCAGCCAAGATCAGCGGGGCACAGATACGCAGTATTTT. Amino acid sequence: CASSQDQRGTDTQYF.

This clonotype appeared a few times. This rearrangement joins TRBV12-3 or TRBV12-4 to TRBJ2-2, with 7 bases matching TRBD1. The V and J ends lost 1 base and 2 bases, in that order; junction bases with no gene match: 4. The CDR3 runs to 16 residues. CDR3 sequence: CASSLVGTVNTGELFF. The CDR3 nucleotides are TGTGCCAGCAGTTTAGTCGGGACAGTTAACACCGGGGAGCTGTTTTTT.

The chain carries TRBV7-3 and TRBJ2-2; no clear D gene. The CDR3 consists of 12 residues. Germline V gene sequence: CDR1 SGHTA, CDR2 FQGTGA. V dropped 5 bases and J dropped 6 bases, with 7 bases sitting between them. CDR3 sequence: CASSLSPGELFF. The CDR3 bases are TGTGCCAGCAGCCTTTCCCCCGGGGAGCTGTTTTTT.

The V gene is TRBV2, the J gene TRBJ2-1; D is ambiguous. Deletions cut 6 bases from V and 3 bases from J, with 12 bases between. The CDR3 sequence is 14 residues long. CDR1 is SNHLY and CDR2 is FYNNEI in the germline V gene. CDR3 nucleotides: TGTGCCAGCAGACGACACGAGAGCTACAATGAGCAGTTCTTC. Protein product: CASRRHESYNEQFF.

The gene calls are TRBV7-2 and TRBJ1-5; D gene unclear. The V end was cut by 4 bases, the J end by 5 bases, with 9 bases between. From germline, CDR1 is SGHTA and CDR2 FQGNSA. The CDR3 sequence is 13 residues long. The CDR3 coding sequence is TGTGCCAGCAGCTCCCGCGGGGATCAGCCCCAGCATTTT. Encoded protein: CASSSRGDQPQHF. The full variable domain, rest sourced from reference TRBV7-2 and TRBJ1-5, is GAGVSQSPSNKVTEKGKDVELRCDPISGHTALYWYRQSLGQGLEFLIYFQGNSAPDKSGLPSDRFSAERTGGSVSTLTIQRTQQEDSAVYLCASSSRGDQPQHFGDGTRLSIL.

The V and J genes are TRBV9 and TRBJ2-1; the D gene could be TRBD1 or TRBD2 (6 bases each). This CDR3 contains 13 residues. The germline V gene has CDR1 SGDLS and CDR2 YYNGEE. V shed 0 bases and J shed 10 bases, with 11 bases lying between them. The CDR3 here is CASSVEEGGEQFF. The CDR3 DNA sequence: TGTGCCAGCAGCGTAGAGGAAGGGGGGGAGCAGTTCTTC.

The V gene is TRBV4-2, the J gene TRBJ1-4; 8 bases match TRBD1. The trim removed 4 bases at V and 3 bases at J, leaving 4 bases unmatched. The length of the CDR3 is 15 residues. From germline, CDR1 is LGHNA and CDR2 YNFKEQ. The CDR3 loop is CASSPLDRANEKLFF. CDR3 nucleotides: TGTGCCAGCAGCCCTTTGGACAGGGCTAATGAAAAACTGTTTTTT.

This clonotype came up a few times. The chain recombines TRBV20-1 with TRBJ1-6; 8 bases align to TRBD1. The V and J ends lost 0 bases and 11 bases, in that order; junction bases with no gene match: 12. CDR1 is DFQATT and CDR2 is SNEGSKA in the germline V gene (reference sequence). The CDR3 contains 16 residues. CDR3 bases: TGCAGTGCTAGAGACCTCCTACAGGGGGAGTTCGCACCCCTCCACTTT. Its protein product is CSARDLLQGEFAPLHF.

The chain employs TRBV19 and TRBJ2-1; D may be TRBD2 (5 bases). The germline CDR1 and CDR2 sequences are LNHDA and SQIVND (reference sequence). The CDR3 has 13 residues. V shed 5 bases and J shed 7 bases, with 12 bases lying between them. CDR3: CASSYGVGNEQFF. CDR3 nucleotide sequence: TGTGCCAGTAGTTACGGGGTCGGGAATGAGCAGTTCTTC.

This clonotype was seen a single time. CDR3 loop: CASGQGRRWPQHF. The CDR3 DNA is TGTGCCAGCGGTCAAGGCCGGAGATGGCCCCAGCATTTT. This chain joins TRBV12-3 or TRBV12-4 and TRBJ1-5; no definite D call. The V gene lost 8 bases and the J gene lost 9 bases, with 17 bases spanning the gap. This CDR3 has 13 residues.

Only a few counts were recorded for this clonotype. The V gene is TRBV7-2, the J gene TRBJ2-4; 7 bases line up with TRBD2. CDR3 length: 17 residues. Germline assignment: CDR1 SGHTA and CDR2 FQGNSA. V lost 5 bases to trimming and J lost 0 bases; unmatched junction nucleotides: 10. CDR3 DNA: TGTGCCAGCAGCCCCCTGGGGGGGGGAAGAGCCAAAAACATTCAGTACTTC. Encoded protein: CASSPLGGGRAKNIQYF.

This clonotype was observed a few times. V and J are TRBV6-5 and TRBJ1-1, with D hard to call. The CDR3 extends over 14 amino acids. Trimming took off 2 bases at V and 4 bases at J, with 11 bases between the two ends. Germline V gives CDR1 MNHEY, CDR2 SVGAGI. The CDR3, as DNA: TGTGCCAGCAGTTACACCATTGCGGGCACTGAAGCTTTCTTT. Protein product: CASSYTIAGTEAFF.

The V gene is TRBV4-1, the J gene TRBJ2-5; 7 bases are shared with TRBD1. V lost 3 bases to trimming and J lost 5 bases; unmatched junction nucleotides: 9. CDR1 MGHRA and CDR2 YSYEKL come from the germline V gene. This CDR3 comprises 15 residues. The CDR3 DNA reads TGCGCCAGCAGCCACTACCGGGACAGTGAGGAGACCCAGTACTTC. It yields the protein CASSHYRDSEETQYF.

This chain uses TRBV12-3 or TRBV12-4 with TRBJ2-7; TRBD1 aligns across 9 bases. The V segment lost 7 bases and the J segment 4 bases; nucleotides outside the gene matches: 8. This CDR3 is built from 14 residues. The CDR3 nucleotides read TGTGCCAGCACCTCTGGACAGGGGCGGTACGAGCAGTACTTC. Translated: CASTSGQGRYEQYF.

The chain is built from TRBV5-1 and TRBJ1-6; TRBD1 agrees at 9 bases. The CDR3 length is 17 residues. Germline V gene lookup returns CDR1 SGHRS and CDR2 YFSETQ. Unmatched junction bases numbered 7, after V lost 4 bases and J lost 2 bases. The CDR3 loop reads CASSQGQGDTYNSPLHF. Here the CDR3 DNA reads TGCGCCAGCAGCCAGGGACAGGGAGATACCTATAATTCACCCCTCCACTTT.

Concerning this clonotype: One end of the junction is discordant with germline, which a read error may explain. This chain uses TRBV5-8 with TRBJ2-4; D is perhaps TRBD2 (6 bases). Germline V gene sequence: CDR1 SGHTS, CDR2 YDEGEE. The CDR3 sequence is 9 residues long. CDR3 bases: TGTGCCAGCAGCCATGGAGGGGACTTC. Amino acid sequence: CASSHGGDF.

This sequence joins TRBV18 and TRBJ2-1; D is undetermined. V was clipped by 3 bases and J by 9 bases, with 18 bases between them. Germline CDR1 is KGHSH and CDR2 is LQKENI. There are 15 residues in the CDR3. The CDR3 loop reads CASSPRRLDGVEQFF. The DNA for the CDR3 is TGTGCCAGCTCACCCAGACGGCTGGATGGGGTTGAGCAGTTCTTC.

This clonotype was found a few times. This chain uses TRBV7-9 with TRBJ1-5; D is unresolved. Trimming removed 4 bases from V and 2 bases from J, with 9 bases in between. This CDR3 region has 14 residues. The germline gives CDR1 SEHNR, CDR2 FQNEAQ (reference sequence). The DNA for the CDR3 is TGTGCCAGCAGCTCAAACGGTGGCAATCAGCCCCAGCATTTT. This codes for CASSSNGGNQPQHF.

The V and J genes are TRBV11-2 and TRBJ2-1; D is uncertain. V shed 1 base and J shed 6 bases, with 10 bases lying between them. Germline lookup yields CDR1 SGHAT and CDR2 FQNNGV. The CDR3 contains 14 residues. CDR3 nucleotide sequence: TGTGCCAGCAGCTTAGCCAGGTCTAGCAATGAGCAGTTCTTC. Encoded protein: CASSLARSSNEQFF.

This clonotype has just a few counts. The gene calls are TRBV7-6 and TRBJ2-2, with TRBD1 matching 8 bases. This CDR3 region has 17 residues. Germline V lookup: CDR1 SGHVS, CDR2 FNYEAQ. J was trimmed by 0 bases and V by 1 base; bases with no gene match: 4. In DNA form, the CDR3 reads TGTGCCAGCAGCTTAGGGACAGGGCCCCCGAACACCGGGGAGCTGTTTTTT. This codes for CASSLGTGPPNTGELFF.

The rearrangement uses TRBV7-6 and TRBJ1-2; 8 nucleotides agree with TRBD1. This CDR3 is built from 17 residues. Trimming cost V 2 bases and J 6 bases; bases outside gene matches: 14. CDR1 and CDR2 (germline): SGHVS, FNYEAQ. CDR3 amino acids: CASSLTPGGDRLNGYTF. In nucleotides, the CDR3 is TGTGCCAGCAGCTTAACCCCAGGGGGCGACCGCTTAAATGGCTACACCTTC.

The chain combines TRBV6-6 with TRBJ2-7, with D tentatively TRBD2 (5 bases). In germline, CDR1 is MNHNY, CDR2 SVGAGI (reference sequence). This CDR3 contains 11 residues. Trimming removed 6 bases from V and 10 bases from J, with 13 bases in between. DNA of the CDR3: TGTGCCAGCAGGAGGGAAGGGCCACAGTACGTC. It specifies CASRREGPQYV.

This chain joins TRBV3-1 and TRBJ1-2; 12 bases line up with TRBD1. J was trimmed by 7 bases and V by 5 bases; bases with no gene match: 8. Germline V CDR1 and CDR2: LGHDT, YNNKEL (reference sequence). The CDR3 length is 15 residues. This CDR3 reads CASSSPGQGAPGYTF. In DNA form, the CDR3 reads TGTGCCAGCAGCTCTCCGGGACAGGGGGCGCCTGGCTACACCTTC.

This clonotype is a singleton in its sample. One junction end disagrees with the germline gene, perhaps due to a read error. In DNA, the CDR3 is TGTGCTAGCAGCTTTATGGAAAGGAATGAGCAGTTCTTC. It yields the protein CASSFMERNEQFF. The V call is TRBV7-7, the J call TRBJ2-1; D is unclear. The CDR3 covers 13 residues. Germline V lookup: CDR1 SSHAT, CDR2 FNYEAQ (reference sequence).

This CDR3 is CASSLPRGRSETQYF. The CDR3 DNA follows: TGTGCCAGCAGCTTACCCAGGGGGCGTTCAGAGACCCAGTACTTC. The rearrangement links TRBV7-2 to TRBJ2-5; 8 nucleotides line up with TRBD1. Germline V gene data show CDR1 as SGHTA and CDR2 as FQGNSA. Losses at the gene ends were 2 bases for V and 4 bases for J; bases not matched to a gene: 6. This CDR3 is 15 amino acids long.

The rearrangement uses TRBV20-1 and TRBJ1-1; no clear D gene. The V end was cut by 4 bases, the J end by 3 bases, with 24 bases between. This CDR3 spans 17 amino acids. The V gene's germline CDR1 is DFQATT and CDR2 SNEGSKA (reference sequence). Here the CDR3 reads CSATPMGSGGRDTEAFF. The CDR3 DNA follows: TGCAGTGCTACCCCCATGGGGTCGGGAGGTAGGGACACTGAAGCTTTCTTT.

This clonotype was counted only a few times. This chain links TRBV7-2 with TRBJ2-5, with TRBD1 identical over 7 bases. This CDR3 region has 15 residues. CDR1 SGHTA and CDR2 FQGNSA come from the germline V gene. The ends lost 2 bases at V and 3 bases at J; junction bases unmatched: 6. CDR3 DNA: TGTGCCAGCAGCTTATTCGGGACAGAGGAAGAGACCCAGTACTTC. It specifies CASSLFGTEEETQYF.

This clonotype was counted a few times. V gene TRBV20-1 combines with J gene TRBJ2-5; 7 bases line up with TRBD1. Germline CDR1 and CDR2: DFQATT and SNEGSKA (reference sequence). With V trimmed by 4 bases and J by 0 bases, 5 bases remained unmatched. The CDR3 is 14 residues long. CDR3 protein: CSAIHRGHQETQYF. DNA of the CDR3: TGCAGTGCTATCCACAGGGGTCACCAAGAGACCCAGTACTTC.

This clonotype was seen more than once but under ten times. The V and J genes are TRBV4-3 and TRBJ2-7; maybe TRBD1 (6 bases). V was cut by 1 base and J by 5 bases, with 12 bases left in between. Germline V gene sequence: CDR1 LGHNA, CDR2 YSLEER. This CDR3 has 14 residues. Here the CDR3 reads CASSQGRGPNEQYF. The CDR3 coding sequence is TGCGCCAGCAGCCAAGGCAGGGGACCCAACGAGCAGTACTTC.

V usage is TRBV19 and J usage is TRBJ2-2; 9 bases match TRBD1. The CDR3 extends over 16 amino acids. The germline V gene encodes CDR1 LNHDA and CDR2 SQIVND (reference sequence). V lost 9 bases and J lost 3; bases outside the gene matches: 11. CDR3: CASLLRGQGDTGELFF. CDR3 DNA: TGTGCCAGCCTTCTCCGGGGACAGGGAGACACCGGGGAGCTGTTTTTT.

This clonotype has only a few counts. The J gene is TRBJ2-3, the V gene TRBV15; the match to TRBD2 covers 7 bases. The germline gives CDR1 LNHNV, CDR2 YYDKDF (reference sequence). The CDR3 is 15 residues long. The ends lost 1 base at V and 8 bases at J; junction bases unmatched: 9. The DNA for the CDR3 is TGTGCCACCAGCAGAGGTGGGACTACTCCCGGTACGCAGTATTTT. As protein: CATSRGGTTPGTQYF. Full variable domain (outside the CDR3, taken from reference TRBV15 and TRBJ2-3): DAMVIQNPRYQVTQFGKPVTLSCSQTLNHNVMYWYQQKSSQAPKLLFHYYDKDFNNEADTPDNFQSRRPNTSFCFLDIRSPGLGDTAMYLCATSRGGTTPGTQYFGPGTRLTVL.

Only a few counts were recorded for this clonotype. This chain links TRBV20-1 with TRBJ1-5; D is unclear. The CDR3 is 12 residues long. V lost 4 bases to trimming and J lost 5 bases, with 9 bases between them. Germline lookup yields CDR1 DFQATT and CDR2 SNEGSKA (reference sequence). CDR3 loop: CSATPVDQPQHF. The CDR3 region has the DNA TGCAGTGCTACCCCCGTCGATCAGCCCCAGCATTTT.